This T cell receptor (beta chain) emerged from a study of PD-L1 blockade in urothelial cancer. General study points: Durable benefit was linked to greater 3-week expansion of tumor-associated blood clones.

V was clipped by 3 bases and J by 12 bases; unmatched bases: 8. The CDR3 has 15 residues. Germline V lookup: CDR1 KGHSH, CDR2 LQKENI. Described time point: pretreatment peripheral blood. The method was immunoSEQ multiplex PCR; TCRdb's version includes in-frame clones alone and lacks a portion of them. The repertoire consists of approximately 50,000 clones, with about 88% occurring once and the leading ten covering 3% to 4%. This clone was detected a few times. Its cognate antigen is unknown. The receptor was isolated from a man aged 65 to 85 with urothelial cancer. Source: PBMCs, taken around atezolizumab (anti-PD-L1) treatment. This chain uses TRBV18 with TRBJ2-1, with TRBD2 matching over 13 bases. The CDR3 sequence is CASSPGLAGSGLQFF. CDR3 sequence (DNA): TGTGCCAGCTCACCGGGACTAGCGGGATCGGGTCTGCAGTTCTTC.